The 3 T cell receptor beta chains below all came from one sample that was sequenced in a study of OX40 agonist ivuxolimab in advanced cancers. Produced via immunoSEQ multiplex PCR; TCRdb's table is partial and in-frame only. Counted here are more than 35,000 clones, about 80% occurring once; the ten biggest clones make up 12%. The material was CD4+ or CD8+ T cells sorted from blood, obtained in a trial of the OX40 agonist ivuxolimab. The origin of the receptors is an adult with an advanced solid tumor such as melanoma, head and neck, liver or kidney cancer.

The CDR3 here is CASSLFGRTNYGYTF. The CDR3, as DNA: TGTGCCAGCAGCTTGTTCGGGAGGACTAACTATGGCTACACCTTC. V is TRBV5-8 and J is TRBJ1-2; D gene unclear. Germline V lookup: CDR1 SGHTS, CDR2 YDEGEE. Deletions cut 1 base from V and 0 bases from J, with 10 bases between. This CDR3 has 15 amino acids.

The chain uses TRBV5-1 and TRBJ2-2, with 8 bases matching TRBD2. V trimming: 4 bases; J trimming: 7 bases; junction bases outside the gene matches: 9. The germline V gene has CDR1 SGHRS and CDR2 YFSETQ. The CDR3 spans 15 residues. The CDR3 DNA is TGCGCCAGCAGCGTCGGGGGAGCGGGAGTCGGGGAGCTGTTTTTT. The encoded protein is CASSVGGAGVGELFF.

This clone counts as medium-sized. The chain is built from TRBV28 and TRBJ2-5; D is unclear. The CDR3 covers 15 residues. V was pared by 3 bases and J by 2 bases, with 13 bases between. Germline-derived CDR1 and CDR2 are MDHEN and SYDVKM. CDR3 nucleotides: TGTGCCAGCAGTTTCGCACGTAAAAAACAAGAGACCCAGTACTTC. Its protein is CASSFARKKQETQYF.